The clone carrying this T cell receptor beta chain was seen a few times. Its antigen remains unknown. The data derive from a study of a mutant IDH1 vaccine in newly diagnosed glioma. Regarding time point: week 5, during vaccination. The content of each vaccine dose was 300 ug of mutant IDH1 20-mer peptide, and topical imiquimod accompanied it. Assay: immunoSEQ multiplex PCR; the TCRdb copy retains only in-frame clones and omits some. The sample includes fewer than 65,000 clones, about 80% of them seen just once. In germline, CDR1 is MNHNY, CDR2 SVGAGI (reference sequence). This CDR3 region has 13 residues. Unmatched junction bases numbered 4, after V lost 2 bases and J lost 7 bases.

Material: PBMCs, obtained from a glioma patient whose treatment included an IDH1 peptide vaccine. The TCR originated in a man younger than 40 with glioma. This chain links TRBV6-6 with TRBJ1-1; 7 bases are shared with TRBD1. CDR3 amino acids: CASSYRGDSEAFF. CDR3 DNA: TGTGCCAGCAGTTACCGAGGGGACAGTGAAGCTTTCTTT.